This TCR beta chain was identified in a study of blood T cell repertoires in COVID-19. Turning to the study itself: T cells, B-cell-depleted T cells, or PBMCs provided the cDNA or gDNA that served as material.

V lost 7 bases to trimming and J lost 5 bases, with 9 bases between them. This CDR3 is built from 11 residues. Per the germline V gene, CDR1 is SGHAT and CDR2 is FQDESV (reference sequence). Per the original methods: Cell counts per sample came from amplifying reference gene primers. TCRdb keeps only in-frame clones here, not all; method: immunoSEQ multiplex PCR. The V and J calls and clone size come from that table; D and trimming were worked out from the DNA. The sample holds around 100,000 clones, more than 60% seen once. Sequenced: peripheral blood. The V call is TRBV11-1, the J call TRBJ2-7; no clear D. This clonotype was obtained from a man aged 65 to 79 with active or convalescent COVID-19. CDR3 in amino acids: CASIRLNEQYF. The DNA for the CDR3 is TGTGCCAGCATTCGTCTAAACGAGCAGTACTTC. Together with reference TRBV11-1 and TRBJ2-7, the CDR3 gives the full variable domain: EAEVAQSPRYKITEKSQAVAFWCDPISGHATLYWYRQILGQGPELLVQFQDESVVDDSQLPKDRFSAERLKGVDSTLKIQPAELGDSAMYLCASIRLNEQYFGPGTRLTVT.